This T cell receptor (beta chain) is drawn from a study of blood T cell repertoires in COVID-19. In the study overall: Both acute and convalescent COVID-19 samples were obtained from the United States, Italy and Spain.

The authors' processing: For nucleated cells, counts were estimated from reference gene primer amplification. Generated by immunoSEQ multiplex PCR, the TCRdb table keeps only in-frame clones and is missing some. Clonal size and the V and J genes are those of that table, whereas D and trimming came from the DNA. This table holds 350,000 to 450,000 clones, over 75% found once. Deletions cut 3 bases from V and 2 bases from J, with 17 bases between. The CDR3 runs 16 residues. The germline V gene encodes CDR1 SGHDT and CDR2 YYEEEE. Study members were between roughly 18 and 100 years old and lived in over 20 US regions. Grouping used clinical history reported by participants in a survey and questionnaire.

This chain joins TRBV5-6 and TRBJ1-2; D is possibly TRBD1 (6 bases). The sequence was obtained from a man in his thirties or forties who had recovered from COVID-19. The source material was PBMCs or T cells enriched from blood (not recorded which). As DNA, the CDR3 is TGTGCCAGCAGCTCACGGACCCAGGGGCAGAACTATGGCTACACCTTC. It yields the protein CASSSRTQGQNYGYTF.